This entry lists 8 T cell receptor beta chains sequenced from one sample in a study of T cell changes during pregnancy in multiple sclerosis. Sequencing was performed with immunoSEQ multiplex PCR; in TCRdb, only in-frame clones are kept and a portion is missing. The sample lists 40,000 to 50,000 clones, around 91% occurring once. The specimen comprised CD4+ T cells from peripheral blood mononuclear cells, sampled in the second trimester of pregnancy. The receptor source for this set is a female donor in good health, enrolled as a control in a pregnancy study.

V gene TRBV27 combines with J gene TRBJ1-1; D is ambiguous. Germline CDR1 is MNHEY and CDR2 is SMNVEV (reference sequence). The CDR3 spans 14 residues. Between the trimmed V and J ends, which lost 6 bases and 0 bases, there was a span of 11 bases. Written as DNA, the CDR3 is TGTGCCAGCAGGTCTCCCTTTATGAACACTGAAGCTTTCTTT. It is translated as CASRSPFMNTEAFF.

V usage is TRBV6-5 and J usage is TRBJ1-1; 7 bases fit TRBD1. V shed 8 bases and J 1 base; nucleotides not matched to a gene: 10. The CDR3 has 15 amino acids. Germline V lookup: CDR1 MNHEY, CDR2 SVGAGI. Written as DNA, the CDR3 is TGTGCCAGCGTCCCTCCAGGGACAGAGAACACTGAAGCTTTCTTT. It codes for CASVPPGTENTEAFF.

The chain couples TRBV19 to TRBJ1-1; D possibly corresponds to TRBD1 (6 bases). Trimming cost V 5 bases and J 6 bases, with 16 bases left between them. Germline CDR1 and CDR2: LNHDA and SQIVND (reference sequence). The CDR3 sequence is 14 residues long. The CDR3 coding sequence is TGTGCCAGTAGTGAGGGGGGGCGTCTATCTGAAGCTTTCTTT. It yields the protein CASSEGGRLSEAFF. Full variable domain (missing parts from reference TRBV19 and TRBJ1-1): DGGITQSPKYLFRKEGQNVTLSCEQNLNHDAMYWYRQDPGQGLRLIYYSQIVNDFQKGDIAEGYSVSREKKESFPLTVTSAQKNPTAFYLCASSEGGRLSEAFFGQGTRLTVV.

The chain uses TRBV5-4 and TRBJ1-1; 9 nucleotides line up with TRBD1. The CDR3 totals 15 residues. Germline assignment: CDR1 SGHNT and CDR2 YYREEE (reference sequence). V shed 10 bases and J 3 bases; nucleotides not matched to a gene: 13. CDR3 amino acids: CAPESGQGFDTEAFF. CDR3 bases: TGTGCCCCTGAGTCGGGACAGGGTTTTGACACTGAAGCTTTCTTT.

The chain links TRBV9 to TRBJ2-3; 9 positions match TRBD1. Germline V lookup: CDR1 SGDLS, CDR2 YYNGEE. J gave up 7 bases and V 5 bases, and 17 bases lay outside the gene matches. The CDR3 runs 17 residues. The CDR3 DNA follows: TGTGCCAGCAGTCAAACTACAGGGGGCTCTTTGCCTAATACGCAGTATTTT. This gives the protein CASSQTTGGSLPNTQYF.

The chain employs TRBV4-1 and TRBJ2-6; D is possibly TRBD2 (5 bases). The CDR3 length is 19 residues. Per the germline V gene, CDR1 is MGHRA and CDR2 is YSYEKL. Trimming cost V 1 base and J 0 bases, with 16 bases left between them. The CDR3 DNA reads TGCGCCAGCAGCCAAGTTGTGGGAGTCGGTAGCTCTGGGGCCAACGTCCTGACTTTC. Protein: CASSQVVGVGSSGANVLTF.

V gene TRBV5-1 combines with J gene TRBJ2-1, with TRBD2 identical over 8 bases. CDR1 is SGHRS, CDR2 YFSETQ, per germline. The junction had 12 bases not matched to a gene; V was cut back by 4 bases and J by 3 bases. CDR3 length: 17 amino acids. Written as DNA, the CDR3 is TGCGCCAGCAGCCCCGGAGGTGTAGCGGGGTTCTACAATGAGCAGTTCTTC. Its translation: CASSPGGVAGFYNEQFF. Together with reference TRBV5-1 and TRBJ2-1, the CDR3 gives the full variable domain: KAGVTQTPRYLIKTRGQQVTLSCSPISGHRSVSWYQQTPGQGLQFLFEYFSETQRNKGNFPGRFSGRQFSNSRSEMNVSTLELGDSALYLCASSPGGVAGFYNEQFFGPGTRLTVL.

This clone was detected only once. V and J are TRBV7-8 and TRBJ2-3, with unresolved D. This CDR3 has 16 residues. Per germline, CDR1 SGHVS and CDR2 FQNEAQ. The V gene lost 1 base and the J gene lost 9 bases, with 20 bases spanning the gap. The CDR3 sequence is CASSLESLVLSKTQYF. The CDR3 DNA reads as TGTGCCAGCAGCTTAGAATCCCTAGTCCTCTCAAAGACGCAGTATTTT.